Each of the 17 T cell receptor beta chains below was sequenced from the same sample in a study of cytomegalovirus exposure and HLA in healthy donors (dated by TCRdb to 2016 to 2017). The library was prepared using the immunoSEQ multiplex PCR assay. For the multiplex PCR, a mixture combining 60 forward primers for TCR Vbeta segments and 13 reverse primers for TCR Jbeta segments was used. Imported from immuneACCESS, the table was reduced by TCRdb to in-frame sequences with V and J called. These copies leave out some clones; in studies compared against another copy, an unresolved V gene accounts for under half, and the cause of the remainder is not known. The sample's clone listing holds around 190,000 clones. The ten largest make up roughly 0.89% of the sample. Sequencing was carried out using PBMCs. These receptors originate from a woman aged 25 to 39 in good health and CMV-seropositive.

V and J are TRBV11-3 and TRBJ2-2, with a possible D match to TRBD1 (5 bases). The germline CDR1 and CDR2 sequences are SGHNT and YENEEA. Trimming shortened V by 1 base and J by 6 bases, and 6 bases separated the two germline ends. This CDR3 comprises 13 residues. CDR3 in DNA: TGTGCCAGCAGCTTAGGGGGCTCCGGGGAGCTGTTTTTT. Encoded protein: CASSLGGSGELFF.

The genes are TRBV6-5 and TRBJ1-5; D remains unclear. Trimming left V 6 bases short and J 7 bases short, with 13 bases between. The germline gives CDR1 MNHEY, CDR2 SVGAGI. The CDR3 extends over 13 amino acids. As DNA, the CDR3 is TGTGCCAGCAGCCTCACGACTAACCAGCCCCAGCATTTT. Translating it yields CASSLTTNQPQHF.

J is TRBJ2-7 and V is TRBV10-3; 7 bases agree with TRBD1. Germline V lookup: CDR1 ENHRY, CDR2 SYGVKD. J gave up 7 bases and V 3 bases, and 3 bases lay outside the gene matches. This CDR3 spans 12 amino acids. CDR3 sequence (DNA): TGTGCCATCAGTGATGACAGGGATGAGCAGTACTTC. It encodes CAISDDRDEQYF.

The rearrangement links TRBV28 to TRBJ2-7, with TRBD1 matching 7 bases. There are 19 residues in the CDR3. Germline CDR1 MDHEN, CDR2 SYDVKM. The V segment lost 7 bases and the J segment 0 bases; nucleotides outside the gene matches: 21. The CDR3: CASIQRGLSFSLRSYEQYF. CDR3 nucleotide sequence: TGTGCCAGCATCCAAAGGGGGCTCTCCTTTTCTCTGCGCTCCTACGAGCAGTACTTC.

V gene TRBV7-2 combines with J gene TRBJ2-7, with D tentatively TRBD1 (6 bases). V lost 5 bases, J lost 2 bases, and 13 bases lay in between. CDR1 and CDR2 (germline): SGHTA, FQGNSA. CDR3 length: 14 residues. CDR3 loop: CASSIRTETYEQYF. As DNA, the CDR3 is TGTGCCAGCAGCATTCGGACAGAAACCTACGAGCAGTACTTC.

The chain uses TRBV30 and TRBJ1-4, with 9 positions matching TRBD1. The CDR3 has 14 residues. CDR1 is GTSNPN, CDR2 SVGIG, per germline (reference sequence). Trimming removed 4 bases from V and 7 bases from J; junction bases left unmatched: 7. The CDR3 spells CAWTPGQGGEKLFF. DNA for the CDR3: TGTGCCTGGACCCCGGGACAGGGAGGTGAAAAACTGTTTTTT.

The chain links TRBV19 to TRBJ1-2; D call uncertain. Germline CDR1 is LNHDA and CDR2 is SQIVND (reference sequence). The V end lost 5 bases, the J end lost 0 bases, and 22 bases lay between the germline ends. The CDR3 is made up of 18 amino acids. CDR3 residues: CASSLEETEPRANYGYTF. In DNA form, the CDR3 reads TGTGCCAGTAGTCTCGAGGAGACGGAGCCCCGAGCTAACTATGGCTACACCTTC.

The rearrangement links TRBV18 to TRBJ2-5, with 7 bases that match TRBD1. Germline V gene sequence: CDR1 KGHSH, CDR2 LQKENI. The CDR3 has 16 amino acids. The ends lost 5 bases at V and 5 bases at J; junction bases unmatched: 14. The CDR3 loop is CASSSGQLSQVETQYF. In nucleotides, the CDR3 is TGTGCCAGCTCATCGGGACAGCTATCCCAAGTGGAGACCCAGTACTTC.

The J gene is TRBJ1-1, the V gene TRBV4-1; D may be TRBD1 (5 bases). Germline V gene data show CDR1 as MGHRA and CDR2 as YSYEKL. Trimming stripped 4 bases from V and 3 bases from J, with 24 bases between. The CDR3 contains 18 residues. This chain's CDR3 is CASSPRGREGIRDTEAFF. The DNA of the CDR3 is TGCGCCAGCAGCCCCCGAGGAAGGGAGGGGATCCGAGACACTGAAGCTTTCTTT.

The V call is TRBV15, the J call TRBJ1-2; 7 nucleotides line up with TRBD1. This CDR3 is built from 14 residues. The germline CDR1 and CDR2 sequences are LNHNV and YYDKDF (reference sequence). The V and J ends lost 10 bases and 8 bases, in that order; junction bases with no gene match: 16. CDR3 nucleotides: TGTGCCAGCTGGGCCGGGGTACAGGGGTACGGCTACACCTTC. Translation: CASWAGVQGYGYTF.

The rearrangement joins TRBV19 to TRBJ1-1; D unclear. CDR3 length equals 12 residues. Germline V lookup: CDR1 LNHDA, CDR2 SQIVND (reference sequence). V shed 6 bases and J shed 0 bases, with 5 bases lying between them. The CDR3 nucleotides read TGTGCCAGTAGGGGCATGAACACTGAAGCTTTCTTT. It translates to CASRGMNTEAFF.

The chain links TRBV7-6 to TRBJ2-1; 7 bases agree with TRBD1. This CDR3 spans 15 amino acids. V lost 5 bases and J lost 4; bases outside the gene matches: 8. Per germline, CDR1 SGHVS and CDR2 FNYEAQ. The CDR3 nucleotides are TGTGCCAGCAGCAGACAAGGGACAGAATACAATGAGCAGTTCTTC. This encodes CASSRQGTEYNEQFF.

The rearrangement uses TRBV5-1 and TRBJ1-6; D perhaps matches TRBD1 (5 bases). Germline-derived CDR1 and CDR2 are SGHRS and YFSETQ. Trimming shortened V by 0 bases and J by 6 bases, and 13 bases separated the two germline ends. This CDR3 contains 16 residues. CDR3 residues: CASSLVGGTGNSPLHF. The CDR3 DNA reads as TGCGCCAGCAGCTTGGTCGGGGGAACAGGTAATTCACCCCTCCACTTT.

This chain connects TRBV5-1 to TRBJ2-2; 8 bases match TRBD2. Germline assignment: CDR1 SGHRS and CDR2 YFSETQ. The CDR3 consists of 15 residues. V trimming: 6 bases; J trimming: 4 bases; junction bases outside the gene matches: 8. CDR3 bases: TGCGCCAGCACCTTAGTAGCGGGGTCCACCGGGGAGCTGTTTTTT. This codes for CASTLVAGSTGELFF.

DNA of the CDR3: TGTGCCAGCAGCTTGGGGAGAACAGGGTACAATGAGCAGTTCTTC. Protein sequence: CASSLGRTGYNEQFF. The V and J genes are TRBV7-9 and TRBJ2-1, with a tentative D call TRBD1 (6 bases). V shed 3 bases and J shed 4 bases, with 13 bases lying between them. The CDR3 length is 15 residues. Germline assignment: CDR1 SEHNR and CDR2 FQNEAQ (reference sequence).

The V call is TRBV29-1, the J call TRBJ2-3; D perhaps matches TRBD1 (6 bases). The V and J ends lost 2 bases and 1 base respectively, with 13 bases between them. Per germline, CDR1 SQVTM and CDR2 ANQGSEA. This CDR3 is built from 15 residues. CDR3 coding DNA: TGCAGCGTTGAATTAGGGGGAGTTGGCACAGATACGCAGTATTTT. Amino acid sequence: CSVELGGVGTDTQYF.

The chain couples TRBV11-3 to TRBJ2-1; TRBD2 matches at 9 bases. CDR1 and CDR2 (germline): SGHNT, YENEEA. The ends lost 5 bases at V and 5 bases at J; junction bases unmatched: 4. The CDR3 length is 14 residues. The CDR3 loop is CASSTRTSDNEQFF. The CDR3 nucleotides read TGTGCCAGCAGCACCCGGACTAGCGACAATGAGCAGTTCTTC.